The 23 T cell receptor beta chains in this list originate from one sample, sequenced in a study of response to subunit inactivated influenza vaccine. TCRdb analysed the RT-PCR reads with MiXCR anew, one entry per CDR3 protein. Of 150,000 to 200,000 distinct CDR3 sequences listed, roughly 12% are singletons. These data were also reused for a study on T cells expressing NK-cell markers. That work states: Production of TCR beta cDNA relied on 5'RACE template switching with UMIs.

Source: CD8+ T cells sorted from PBMCs, taken 11 to 12 days after vaccination. These receptors were obtained from a man in his fifties or sixties who received an inactivated influenza vaccine.

The genes are TRBV5-1 and TRBJ1-1; the D gene is possibly TRBD1 (6 bases). Germline CDR1 is SGHRS and CDR2 is YFSETQ. V lost 5 bases and J lost 6, with 20 bases in between. The CDR3 is made up of 15 amino acids. CDR3 in DNA: TGCGCCAGCAGTAGCCGGACGGGGGCCAGCGCTGAAGCTTTCTTT. This gives the protein CASSSRTGASAEAFF.

The J gene is TRBJ2-3, the V gene TRBV28; D is possibly TRBD1 or TRBD2 (7 bases each). Germline V CDR1 and CDR2: MDHEN, SYDVKM. The V gene lost 6 bases and the J gene lost 0 bases, with 13 bases spanning the gap. The CDR3 spans 15 residues. The CDR3 loop is CASSPGGASTDTQYF. For the CDR3, the DNA is TGTGCCAGCAGCCCAGGGGGGGCCAGCACAGATACGCAGTATTTT.

This rearrangement joins TRBV10-3 to TRBJ2-5; D is tentatively TRBD1 or TRBD2 (5 bases each). V lost 2 bases, J lost 7 bases, and 11 bases lay in between. This CDR3 region has 13 residues. Germline values: CDR1 ENHRY, CDR2 SYGVKD. In nucleotides, the CDR3 is TGTGCCATCAGTGAGGGGACCCTTGGGACCCAGTACTTC. Translation gives CAISEGTLGTQYF.

The rearrangement joins TRBV7-8 to TRBJ2-3, with TRBD1 as a possible D gene (6 bases). V shed 3 bases and J shed 3 bases, with 16 bases lying between them. Looked up from germline, CDR1 is SGHVS and CDR2 is FQNEAQ. This CDR3 has 16 residues. The chain's CDR3 is CASSLWVRGGTDTQYF. CDR3 nucleotides: TGTGCCAGCAGCTTGTGGGTCAGGGGCGGAACAGATACGCAGTATTTT.

This clonotype occurred many times. A much larger clonotype is one base distant, so this may be a read error. The chain is built from TRBV11-2 and TRBJ2-1; D assignment may be TRBD1 or TRBD2 (5 bases each). This CDR3 contains 15 residues. Trimming pared 1 base from V and 0 bases from J, leaving 7 bases between. From germline, CDR1 is SGHAT and CDR2 FQNNGV. The CDR3 DNA reads TGTGCCAGCAGCTTAGGGGGGAACTCCTACAATGAGCAGTTCTTC. Protein sequence: CASSLGGNSYNEQFF.

This chain joins TRBV28 and TRBJ2-3, with TRBD2 matching 13 bases. V dropped 7 bases and J dropped 4; count of bases not matched to a gene: 8. The CDR3 has 16 residues. The V gene's germline CDR1 is MDHEN and CDR2 SYDVKM. For the CDR3, the DNA is TGTGCCAGCACCAAACTAGCGGGAGGGGTCGCAGATACGCAGTATTTT. Protein product: CASTKLAGGVADTQYF.

This chain uses TRBV29-1 with TRBJ2-3; TRBD1 aligns across 9 bases. After removal of 7 bases from V and 4 bases from J, the junction contained 6 bases not matched to a gene. CDR1 and CDR2 from the germline V gene are SQVTM and ANQGSEA. The CDR3 length is 13 residues. CDR3 coding DNA: TGCAGCGCCGGACAGGGGACGTCAGATACGCAGTATTTT. Its protein is CSAGQGTSDTQYF.

In its sample, this clonotype was seen a few times. The chain carries TRBV29-1 and TRBJ2-4; weak D call: TRBD1 (7 bases). Germline V lookup: CDR1 SQVTM, CDR2 ANQGSEA. This CDR3 spans 11 amino acids. Trimming cost V 4 bases and J 15 bases, with 16 bases left between them. The CDR3 loop reads CSVASRGERYF. For the CDR3, the DNA is TGCAGCGTTGCTTCCAGGGGGGAAAGGTACTTC.

This chain links TRBV24-1 with TRBJ2-3, with D hard to call. Germline loops: CDR1 KGHDR, CDR2 SFDVKD. V lost 7 bases and J lost 0, with 4 bases in between. There are 12 residues in the CDR3. CDR3 sequence reads: CATSDSTDTQYF. The CDR3, as DNA: TGTGCCACCAGCGACAGCACAGATACGCAGTATTTT.

The chain is built from TRBV4-3 and TRBJ2-2; 9 bases map to TRBD1. V lost 3 bases and J lost 5; bases outside the gene matches: 19. The CDR3 totals 20 residues. CDR1 is LGHNA and CDR2 is YSLEER in the germline V gene. For the CDR3, the DNA is TGCGCCAGCAGCCATCGAGACCCGGGACAGGGTTATGTCTGGACCGGGGAGCTGTTTTTT. Translated, it gives CASSHRDPGQGYVWTGELFF.

This chain uses TRBV7-9 with TRBJ2-7; the D is unclear. Trimming pared 2 bases from V and 6 bases from J, leaving 8 bases between. The CDR3 spans 12 residues. Germline CDR1 is SEHNR and CDR2 is FQNEAQ (reference sequence). This chain's CDR3 is CASSLRPPEQYF. The DNA of the CDR3 is TGTGCCAGCAGCTTAAGACCCCCCGAGCAGTACTTC.

The chain uses TRBV19 and TRBJ2-7, with 10 bases identical to TRBD2. The CDR3 consists of 14 residues. Germline CDR1 reads LNHDA; CDR2 reads SQIVND (reference sequence). The V segment lost 3 bases and the J segment 11 bases; nucleotides outside the gene matches: 10. CDR3 in amino acids: CASSIGLADPPEYF. The CDR3 DNA follows: TGTGCCAGTAGTATTGGACTAGCGGACCCACCGGAGTACTTC.

There are a few counts of this clonotype. The rearrangement links TRBV11-2 to TRBJ2-1; no clear D gene. The CDR3 sequence is 14 residues long. V lost 3 bases and J lost 3, with 9 bases in between. Germline V CDR1 and CDR2: SGHAT, FQNNGV. The CDR3 bases are TGTGCCAGCAGCTTTCTAACCAGCTACAATGAGCAGTTCTTC. Amino acid sequence: CASSFLTSYNEQFF.

This clonotype was recorded a few times. The rearrangement links TRBV30 to TRBJ2-3; 11 bases align to TRBD2. The CDR3 length is 15 residues. Losses at the gene ends were 0 bases for V and 1 base for J; bases not matched to a gene: 0. The germline CDR1 and CDR2 sequences are GTSNPN and SVGIG (reference sequence). This CDR3 reads CAWSVLAGGTDTQYF. The CDR3 nucleotides are TGTGCCTGGAGTGTACTAGCGGGGGGCACAGATACGCAGTATTTT.

This clonotype was seen a handful of times. The CDR3 protein is CASSPKASGGHNEQFF. The CDR3 DNA follows: TGTGCCAGCAGCCCAAAGGCCAGCGGGGGTCACAATGAGCAGTTCTTC. The chain is built from TRBV4-2 and TRBJ2-1; 8 bases fit TRBD2. The CDR3 is 16 amino acids. The V gene end was trimmed by 4 bases and the J gene end by 5 bases; junction bases not matched to a gene: 10. Germline assignment: CDR1 LGHNA and CDR2 YNFKEQ.

The chain recombines TRBV18 with TRBJ2-5, with 7 nucleotides matching TRBD1. CDR3 length: 14 amino acids. Losses at the gene ends were 2 bases for V and 3 bases for J; bases not matched to a gene: 3. CDR1 is KGHSH, CDR2 LQKENI, per germline. The CDR3 DNA is TGTGCCAGCTCACCAACAGGGGTTGAAGAGACCCAGTACTTC. As protein: CASSPTGVEETQYF.

This clonotype was observed a handful of times. J is TRBJ1-1 and V is TRBV6-2 or TRBV6-3, with TRBD1 matching 7 bases. CDR3 length: 13 residues. Germline trimming cut 5 bases from V and 3 bases from J; bases unmatched to any gene: 3. From germline, CDR1 is MNHEY and CDR2 SVGEGT. CDR3 amino acids: CASSTGVYTEAFF. CDR3 bases: TGTGCCAGCAGTACAGGGGTCTACACTGAAGCTTTCTTT.

The chain has TRBV7-9 and TRBJ1-2; D is ambiguous. The CDR3 totals 13 residues. The ends were cut back, 2 bases at V and 6 bases at J, with 10 bases in the middle. Germline assignment: CDR1 SEHNR and CDR2 FQNEAQ (reference sequence). In DNA form, the CDR3 reads TGTGCCAGCAGCTTAAGTACTGATAATGGCTACACCTTC. Protein product: CASSLSTDNGYTF.

This clonotype was observed a few times. V gene TRBV20-1 combines with J gene TRBJ2-5; 9 bases fit TRBD1. Unmatched junction bases numbered 7, after V lost 0 bases and J lost 5 bases. CDR3 length: 15 amino acids. Germline loops: CDR1 DFQATT, CDR2 SNEGSKA (reference sequence). CDR3 sequence reads: CSARDRNRGPETQYF. CDR3 bases: TGCAGTGCTAGAGATCGGAACAGGGGGCCGGAGACCCAGTACTTC.

This clonotype was detected only a few times. The gene calls are TRBV7-9 and TRBJ2-7, with 8 nucleotides matching TRBD1. The CDR3 extends over 12 amino acids. V lost 5 bases to trimming and J lost 6 bases; unmatched junction nucleotides: 3. The V gene's germline CDR1 is SEHNR and CDR2 FQNEAQ (reference sequence). The CDR3: CASSMTGAEQYF. CDR3 in DNA: TGTGCCAGCAGCATGACAGGGGCCGAGCAGTACTTC.

The genes are TRBV7-9 and TRBJ2-5, with D tentatively TRBD2 (6 bases). CDR1 is SEHNR, CDR2 FQNEAQ, per germline (reference sequence). This CDR3 has 14 residues. V was cut by 4 bases and J by 5 bases, with 14 bases left in between. The CDR3: CASSYSGAVETQYF. In DNA, the CDR3 is TGTGCCAGCAGCTATTCGGGAGCGGTGGAGACCCAGTACTTC.

This clonotype has only a few counts. The rearrangement links TRBV6-1 to TRBJ1-2; a possible D gene is TRBD1 (5 bases). V dropped 8 bases and J dropped 4 bases, with 14 bases sitting between them. The CDR3 is 13 amino acids. Germline V gene sequence: CDR1 MNHNS, CDR2 SASEGT. The CDR3 DNA reads as TGTGCCAGCGGCTCCGGGACGGCCTATGGCTACACCTTC. As protein: CASGSGTAYGYTF.

This chain uses TRBV28 with TRBJ2-1, with 9 bases aligning to TRBD1. The CDR3 extends over 15 amino acids. V was clipped by 6 bases and J by 8 bases; unmatched bases: 11. Germline V gene data show CDR1 as MDHEN and CDR2 as SYDVKM. In nucleotides, the CDR3 is TGTGCCAGCAGACACGGACAGGGGAAGAGGCATGAGCAGTTCTTC. Translating it yields CASRHGQGKRHEQFF.